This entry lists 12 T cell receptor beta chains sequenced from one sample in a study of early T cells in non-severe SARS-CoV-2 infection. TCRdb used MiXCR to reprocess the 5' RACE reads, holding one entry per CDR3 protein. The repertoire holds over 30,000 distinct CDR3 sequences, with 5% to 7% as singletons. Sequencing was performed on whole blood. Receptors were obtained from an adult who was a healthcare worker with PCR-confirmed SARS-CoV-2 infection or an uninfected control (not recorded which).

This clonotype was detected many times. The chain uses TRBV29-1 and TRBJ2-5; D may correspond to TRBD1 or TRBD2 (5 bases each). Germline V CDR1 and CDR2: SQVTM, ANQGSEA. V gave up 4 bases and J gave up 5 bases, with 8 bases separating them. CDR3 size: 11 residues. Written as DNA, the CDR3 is TGCAGCGTTGCAGGGACGGAGACCCAGTACTTC. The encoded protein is CSVAGTETQYF.

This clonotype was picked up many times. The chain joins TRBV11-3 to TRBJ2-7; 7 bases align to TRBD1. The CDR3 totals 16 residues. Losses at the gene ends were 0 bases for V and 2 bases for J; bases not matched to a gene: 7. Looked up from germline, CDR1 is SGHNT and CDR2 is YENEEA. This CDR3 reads CASSLETGSGTYEQYF. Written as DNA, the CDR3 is TGTGCCAGCAGCTTAGAGACAGGGTCTGGAACCTACGAGCAGTACTTC.

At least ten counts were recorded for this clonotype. This CDR3 reads CASSFTKNRLNSPLHF. The CDR3 DNA reads as TGTGCCAGCAGTTTCACCAAAAACCGACTTAATTCACCCCTCCACTTT. This rearrangement joins TRBV6-5 to TRBJ1-6, with no clear D. Trimming took 4 bases from V and 6 from J, leaving 16 bases between them. Germline loops: CDR1 MNHEY, CDR2 SVGAGI. The CDR3 has 16 residues.

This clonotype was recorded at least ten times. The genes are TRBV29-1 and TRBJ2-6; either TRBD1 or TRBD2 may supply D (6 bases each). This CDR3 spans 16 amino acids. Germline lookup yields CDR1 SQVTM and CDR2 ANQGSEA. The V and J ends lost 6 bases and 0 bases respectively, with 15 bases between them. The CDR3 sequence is CSVMRDTDSGANVLTF. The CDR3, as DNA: TGCAGCGTGATGCGGGACACCGACTCTGGGGCCAACGTCCTGACTTTC.

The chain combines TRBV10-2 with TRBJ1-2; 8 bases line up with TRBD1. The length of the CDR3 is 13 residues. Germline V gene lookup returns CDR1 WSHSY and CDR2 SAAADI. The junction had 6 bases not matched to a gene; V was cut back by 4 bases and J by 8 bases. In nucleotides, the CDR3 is TGCGCCAGCAGTGGGACAGGGTTAAAGGGCTACACCTTC. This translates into CASSGTGLKGYTF.

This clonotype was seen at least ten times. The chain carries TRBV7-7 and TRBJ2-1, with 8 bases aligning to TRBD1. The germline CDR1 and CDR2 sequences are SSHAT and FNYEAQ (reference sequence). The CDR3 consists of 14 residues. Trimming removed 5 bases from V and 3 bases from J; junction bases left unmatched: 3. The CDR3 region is CASSTGGVYNEQFF. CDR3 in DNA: TGTGCCAGCAGCACAGGGGGAGTCTACAATGAGCAGTTCTTC.

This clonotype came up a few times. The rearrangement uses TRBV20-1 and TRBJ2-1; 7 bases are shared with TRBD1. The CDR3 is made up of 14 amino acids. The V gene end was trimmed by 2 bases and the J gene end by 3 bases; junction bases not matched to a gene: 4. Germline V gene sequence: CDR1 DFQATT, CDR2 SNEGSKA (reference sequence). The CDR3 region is CSARKTGLYNEQFF. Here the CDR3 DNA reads TGCAGTGCTAGAAAGACAGGGCTCTACAATGAGCAGTTCTTC.

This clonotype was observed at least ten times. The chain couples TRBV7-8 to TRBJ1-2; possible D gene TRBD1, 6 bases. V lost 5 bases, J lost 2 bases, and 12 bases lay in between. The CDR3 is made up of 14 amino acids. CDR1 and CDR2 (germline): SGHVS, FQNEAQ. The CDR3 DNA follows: TGTGCCAGCAGCATCCGGGACACCAACTATGGCTACACCTTC. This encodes CASSIRDTNYGYTF.

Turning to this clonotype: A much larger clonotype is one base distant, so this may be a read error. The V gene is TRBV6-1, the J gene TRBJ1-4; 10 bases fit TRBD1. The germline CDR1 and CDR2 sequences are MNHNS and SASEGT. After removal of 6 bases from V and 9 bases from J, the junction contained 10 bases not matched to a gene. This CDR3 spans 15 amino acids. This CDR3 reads CASSGDRGNYKKLFF. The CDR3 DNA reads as TGTGCCAGCAGCGGGGACAGGGGCAATTACAAAAAACTGTTTTTT.

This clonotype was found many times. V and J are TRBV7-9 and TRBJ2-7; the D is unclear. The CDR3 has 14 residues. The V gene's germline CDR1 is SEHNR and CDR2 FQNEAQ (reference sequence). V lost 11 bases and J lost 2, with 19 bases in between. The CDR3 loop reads CAGTLTAETYEQYF. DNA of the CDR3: TGTGCCGGCACCTTGACGGCCGAAACCTACGAGCAGTACTTC.

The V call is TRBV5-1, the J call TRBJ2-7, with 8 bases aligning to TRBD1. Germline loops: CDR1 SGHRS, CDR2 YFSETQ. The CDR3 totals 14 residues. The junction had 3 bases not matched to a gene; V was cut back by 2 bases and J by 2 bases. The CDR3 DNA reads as TGCGCCAGCAGCTTCCCGGACAGGGCCTACGAGCAGTACTTC. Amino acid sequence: CASSFPDRAYEQYF.

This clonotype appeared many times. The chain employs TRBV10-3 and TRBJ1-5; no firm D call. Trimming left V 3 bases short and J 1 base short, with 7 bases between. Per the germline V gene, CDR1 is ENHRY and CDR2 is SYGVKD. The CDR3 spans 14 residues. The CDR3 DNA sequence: TGTGCCATCAGTGACGAGGTCAGCAATCAGCCCCAGCATTTT. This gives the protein CAISDEVSNQPQHF.